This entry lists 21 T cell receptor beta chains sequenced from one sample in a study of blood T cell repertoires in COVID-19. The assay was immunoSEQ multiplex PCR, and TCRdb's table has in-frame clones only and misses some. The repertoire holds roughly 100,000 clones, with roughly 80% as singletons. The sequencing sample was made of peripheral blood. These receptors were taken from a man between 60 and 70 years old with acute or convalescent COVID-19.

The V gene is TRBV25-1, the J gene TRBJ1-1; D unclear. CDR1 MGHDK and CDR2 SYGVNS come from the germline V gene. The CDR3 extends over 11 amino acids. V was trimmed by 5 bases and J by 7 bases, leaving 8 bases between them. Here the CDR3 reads CASSTSIEAFF. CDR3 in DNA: TGTGCCAGCAGTACATCAATTGAAGCTTTCTTT.

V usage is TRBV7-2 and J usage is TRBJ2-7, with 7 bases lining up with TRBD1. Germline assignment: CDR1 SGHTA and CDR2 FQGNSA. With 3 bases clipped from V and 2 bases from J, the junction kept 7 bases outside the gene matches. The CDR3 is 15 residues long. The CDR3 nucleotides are TGTGCCAGCAGCTTCACGGAGACAGGGCCCTACGAGCAGTACTTC. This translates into CASSFTETGPYEQYF.

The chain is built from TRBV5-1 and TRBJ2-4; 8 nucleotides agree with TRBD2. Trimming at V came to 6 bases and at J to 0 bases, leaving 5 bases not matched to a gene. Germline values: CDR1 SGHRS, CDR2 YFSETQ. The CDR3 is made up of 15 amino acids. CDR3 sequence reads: CASNAGGRAKNIQYF. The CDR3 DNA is TGCGCCAGCAACGCGGGGGGTCGAGCCAAAAACATTCAGTACTTC.

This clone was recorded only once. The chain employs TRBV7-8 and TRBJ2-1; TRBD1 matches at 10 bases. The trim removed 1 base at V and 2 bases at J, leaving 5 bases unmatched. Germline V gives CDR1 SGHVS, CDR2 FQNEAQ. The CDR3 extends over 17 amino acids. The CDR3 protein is CASSLGGTGATYNEQFF. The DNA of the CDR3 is TGTGCCAGCAGCTTAGGCGGGACAGGGGCGACCTACAATGAGCAGTTCTTC.

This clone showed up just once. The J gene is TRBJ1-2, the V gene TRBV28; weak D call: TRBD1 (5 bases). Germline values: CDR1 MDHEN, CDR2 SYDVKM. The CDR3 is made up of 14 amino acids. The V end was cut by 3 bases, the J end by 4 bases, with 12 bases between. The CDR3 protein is CASSLTAQIYGYTF. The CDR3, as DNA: TGTGCCAGCAGTTTGACAGCGCAAATCTATGGCTACACCTTC.

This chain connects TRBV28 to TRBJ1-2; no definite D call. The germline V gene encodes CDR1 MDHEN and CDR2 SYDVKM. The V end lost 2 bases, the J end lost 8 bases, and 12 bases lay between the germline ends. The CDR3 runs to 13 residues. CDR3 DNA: TGTGCCAGCAGTTTAACCGGGGAAAAGGGCTACACCTTC. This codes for CASSLTGEKGYTF.

As DNA, the CDR3 is TGTGCCAGCAGCTTTATAGCGGGGACCGGGGAGCTGTTTTTT. Protein product: CASSFIAGTGELFF. This chain links TRBV7-9 with TRBJ2-2; 8 bases agree with TRBD2. CDR1 is SEHNR, CDR2 FQNEAQ, per germline (reference sequence). Trimming removed 3 bases from V and 5 bases from J; junction bases left unmatched: 2. The CDR3 runs 14 residues.

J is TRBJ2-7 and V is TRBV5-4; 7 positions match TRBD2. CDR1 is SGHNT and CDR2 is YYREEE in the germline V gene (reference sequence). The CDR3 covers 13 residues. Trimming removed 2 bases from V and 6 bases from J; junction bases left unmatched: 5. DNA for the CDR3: TGTGCCAGCAGCTTAGCGGGGCCCCCCGAGCAGTACTTC. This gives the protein CASSLAGPPEQYF.

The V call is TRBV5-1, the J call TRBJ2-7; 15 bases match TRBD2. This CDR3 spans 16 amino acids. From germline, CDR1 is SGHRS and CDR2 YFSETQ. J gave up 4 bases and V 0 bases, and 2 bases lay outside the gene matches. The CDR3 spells CASSLGTSGRVYEQYF. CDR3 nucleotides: TGCGCCAGCAGCTTGGGGACTAGCGGGAGGGTTTACGAGCAGTACTTC. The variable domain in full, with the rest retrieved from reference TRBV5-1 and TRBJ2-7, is KAGVTQTPRYLIKTRGQQVTLSCSPISGHRSVSWYQQTPGQGLQFLFEYFSETQRNKGNFPGRFSGRQFSNSRSEMNVSTLELGDSALYLCASSLGTSGRVYEQYFGPGTRLTVT.

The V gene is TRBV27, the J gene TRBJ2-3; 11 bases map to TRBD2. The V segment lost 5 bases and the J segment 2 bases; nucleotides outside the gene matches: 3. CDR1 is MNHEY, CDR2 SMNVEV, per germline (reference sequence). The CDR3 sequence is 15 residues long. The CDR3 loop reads CASSQTSGITDTQYF. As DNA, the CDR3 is TGTGCCAGCAGTCAGACTAGCGGGATCACAGATACGCAGTATTTT.

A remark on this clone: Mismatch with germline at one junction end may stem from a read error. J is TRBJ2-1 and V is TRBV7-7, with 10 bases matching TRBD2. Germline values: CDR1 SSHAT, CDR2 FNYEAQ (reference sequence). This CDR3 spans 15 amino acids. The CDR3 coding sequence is TGTGCTAGCAGCTTAGCACCGGGACTAGCGTATGAGCAGTTCTTC. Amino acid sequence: CASSLAPGLAYEQFF.

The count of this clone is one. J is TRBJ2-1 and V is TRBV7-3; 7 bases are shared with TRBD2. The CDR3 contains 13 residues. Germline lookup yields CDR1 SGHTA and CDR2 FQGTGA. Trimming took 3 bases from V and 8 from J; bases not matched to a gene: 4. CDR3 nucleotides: TGTGCCAGCAGCTTGACTAGCCTAGATGAGCAGTTCTTC. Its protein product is CASSLTSLDEQFF.

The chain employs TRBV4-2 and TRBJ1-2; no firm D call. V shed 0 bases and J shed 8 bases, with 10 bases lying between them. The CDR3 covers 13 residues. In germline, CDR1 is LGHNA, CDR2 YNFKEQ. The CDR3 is CASSQDGQSGYTF. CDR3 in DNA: TGTGCCAGCAGCCAAGATGGGCAGTCCGGCTACACCTTC.

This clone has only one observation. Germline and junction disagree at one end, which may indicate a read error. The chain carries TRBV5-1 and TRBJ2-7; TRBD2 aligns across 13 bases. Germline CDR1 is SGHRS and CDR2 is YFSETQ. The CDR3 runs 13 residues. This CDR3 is CASSLVGTSGTDF. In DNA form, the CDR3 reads TGCGCCAGCAGCCTGGTCGGGACTAGCGGGACGGACTTC.

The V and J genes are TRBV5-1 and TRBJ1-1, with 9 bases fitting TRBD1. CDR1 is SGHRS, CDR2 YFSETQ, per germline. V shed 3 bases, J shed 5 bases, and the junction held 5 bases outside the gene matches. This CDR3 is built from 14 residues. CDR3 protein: CASSSQGAWTEAFF. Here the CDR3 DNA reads TGCGCCAGCAGCTCACAGGGGGCTTGGACTGAAGCTTTCTTT. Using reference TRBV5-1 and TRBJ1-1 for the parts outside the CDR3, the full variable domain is KAGVTQTPRYLIKTRGQQVTLSCSPISGHRSVSWYQQTPGQGLQFLFEYFSETQRNKGNFPGRFSGRQFSNSRSEMNVSTLELGDSALYLCASSSQGAWTEAFFGQGTRLTVV.

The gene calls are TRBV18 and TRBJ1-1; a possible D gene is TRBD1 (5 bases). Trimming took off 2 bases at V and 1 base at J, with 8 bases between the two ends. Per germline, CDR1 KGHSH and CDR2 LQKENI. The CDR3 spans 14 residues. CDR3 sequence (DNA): TGTGCCAGCTCACCAGTTACAGGGAACACTGAAGCTTTCTTT. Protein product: CASSPVTGNTEAFF.

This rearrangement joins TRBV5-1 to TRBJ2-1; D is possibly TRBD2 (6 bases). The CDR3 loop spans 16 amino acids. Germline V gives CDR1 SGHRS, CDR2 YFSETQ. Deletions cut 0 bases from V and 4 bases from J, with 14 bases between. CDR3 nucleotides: TGCGCCAGCAGCTTGGTCCCGACCCGGGGGTACAATGAGCAGTTCTTC. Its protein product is CASSLVPTRGYNEQFF. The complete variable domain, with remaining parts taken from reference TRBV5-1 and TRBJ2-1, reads KAGVTQTPRYLIKTRGQQVTLSCSPISGHRSVSWYQQTPGQGLQFLFEYFSETQRNKGNFPGRFSGRQFSNSRSEMNVSTLELGDSALYLCASSLVPTRGYNEQFFGPGTRLTVL.

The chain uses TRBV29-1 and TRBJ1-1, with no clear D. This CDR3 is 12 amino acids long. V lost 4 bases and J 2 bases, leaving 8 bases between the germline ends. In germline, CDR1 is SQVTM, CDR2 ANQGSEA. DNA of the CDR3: TGCAGCGTTGTGCTAGAAAACACTGAAGCTTTCTTT. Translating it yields CSVVLENTEAFF.

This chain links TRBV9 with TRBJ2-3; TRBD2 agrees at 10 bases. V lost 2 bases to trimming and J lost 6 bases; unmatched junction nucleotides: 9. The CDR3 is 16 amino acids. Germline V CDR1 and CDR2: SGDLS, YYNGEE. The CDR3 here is CASSVMASGSGDTQYF. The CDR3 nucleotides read TGTGCCAGCAGCGTGATGGCTAGCGGGAGTGGTGATACGCAGTATTTT.

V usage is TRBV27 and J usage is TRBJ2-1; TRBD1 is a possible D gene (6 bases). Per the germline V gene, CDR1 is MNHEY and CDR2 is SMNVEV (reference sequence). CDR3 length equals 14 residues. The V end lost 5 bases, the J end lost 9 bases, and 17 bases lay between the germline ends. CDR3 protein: CASSLGQFKTEQFF. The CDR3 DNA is TGTGCCAGCAGTCTGGGACAATTTAAGACTGAGCAGTTCTTC.

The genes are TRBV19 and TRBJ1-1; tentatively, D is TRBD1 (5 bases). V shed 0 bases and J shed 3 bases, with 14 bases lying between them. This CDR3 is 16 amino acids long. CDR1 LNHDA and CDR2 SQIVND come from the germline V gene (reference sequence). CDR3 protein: CASSIDQRWGDTEAFF. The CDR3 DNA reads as TGTGCCAGTAGTATAGACCAACGATGGGGGGACACTGAAGCTTTCTTT.